The 24 T cell receptor beta chains below were found in one sample sequenced in a study of CD8 T cells in ankylosing spondylitis. In TCRdb, the 5' RACE reads were re-called with MiXCR into one record per CDR3 protein. Found here are about 260,000 distinct CDR3 sequences, about 24% of them singletons; the top ten hold roughly 0.67%. The sample was blood, either unsorted or a sorted T cell fraction (not recorded which). These receptors all stem from a male donor with ankylosing spondylitis or in good health (not recorded which).

This clonotype was counted at least ten times. V usage is TRBV12-3 or TRBV12-4 and J usage is TRBJ1-2; 7 positions agree with TRBD1. With 6 bases clipped from V and 8 bases from J, the junction kept 12 bases outside the gene matches. The CDR3 sequence is 14 residues long. CDR3 region: CASSPQGGGLGYTF. The CDR3 region has the DNA TGTGCCAGCAGCCCCCAGGGGGGAGGGTTAGGCTACACCTTC.

This clonotype was picked up a small number of times. The genes are TRBV27 and TRBJ2-4, with TRBD1 matching 9 bases. The CDR3 length is 14 residues. From germline, CDR1 is MNHEY and CDR2 SMNVEV (reference sequence). The trim removed 4 bases at V and 3 bases at J, leaving 1 base unmatched. The CDR3 nucleotides read TGTGCCAGCAGTTGGGACAGGGACAAAAACATTCAGTACTTC. Translation: CASSWDRDKNIQYF.

This clonotype showed up many times. The chain uses TRBV5-8 and TRBJ2-3; no reliable D call. Germline V CDR1 and CDR2: SGHTS, YDEGEE. Trimming took off 4 bases at V and 5 bases at J, with 8 bases between the two ends. The CDR3 extends over 12 amino acids. CDR3 in amino acids: CASSPARDTQYF. The CDR3 bases are TGTGCCAGCAGCCCGGCGAGAGATACGCAGTATTTT.

This clonotype has a count of ten or more. J is TRBJ2-1 and V is TRBV29-1; perhaps D is TRBD1 or TRBD2 (5 bases each). The CDR3 consists of 13 residues. V was trimmed by 7 bases and J by 4 bases, leaving 14 bases between them. Germline V gene sequence: CDR1 SQVTM, CDR2 ANQGSEA. CDR3 protein: CSGGNTGYNEQFF. The CDR3 DNA reads TGCAGCGGGGGGAACACGGGTTACAATGAGCAGTTCTTC.

The table lists this clonotype with many counts. The rearrangement links TRBV5-6 to TRBJ2-7; possible D gene TRBD2, 5 bases. CDR1 SGHDT and CDR2 YYEEEE come from the germline V gene. CDR3 size: 14 residues. Trimming took off 0 bases at V and 1 base at J, with 8 bases between the two ends. The CDR3 loop is CASSLVPGSYEQYF. CDR3 nucleotide sequence: TGTGCCAGCAGCTTGGTTCCGGGATCCTACGAGCAGTACTTC.

This clonotype was picked up a small number of times. The gene calls are TRBV12-5 and TRBJ2-3; D gene uncertain. The CDR3 has 13 amino acids. Germline values: CDR1 LGHNT, CDR2 FRNRAP. Trimming left V 1 base short and J 6 bases short, with 8 bases between. The CDR3 DNA is TGTGCTAGTGGTTTGGCGTCACGGGATACGCAGTATTTT. It yields the protein CASGLASRDTQYF.

The chain combines TRBV29-1 with TRBJ2-4; TRBD1 agrees at 8 bases. This CDR3 is built from 11 residues. Germline V lookup: CDR1 SQVTM, CDR2 ANQGSEA. The V and J ends lost 7 bases and 6 bases, in that order; junction bases with no gene match: 2. CDR3 loop: CSAGQGNIQYF. In nucleotides, the CDR3 is TGCAGCGCCGGACAGGGAAACATTCAGTACTTC.

This clonotype occurred a few times. The rearrangement joins TRBV20-1 to TRBJ1-6, with 9 positions matching TRBD1. The CDR3 sequence is 16 residues long. J was trimmed by 4 bases and V by 1 base; bases with no gene match: 5. Germline CDR1 DFQATT, CDR2 SNEGSKA (reference sequence). This chain's CDR3 is CSARGSGTGYNSPLHF. CDR3 DNA: TGCAGTGCTAGAGGCTCCGGGACAGGGTATAATTCACCCCTCCACTTT.

The chain uses TRBV7-2 and TRBJ2-3; 10 nucleotides match TRBD2. Trimming cost V 8 bases and J 5 bases; bases outside gene matches: 13. This CDR3 region has 16 residues. Germline V lookup: CDR1 SGHTA, CDR2 FQGNSA. CDR3 bases: TGTGCCAGCCGACTGGAGAGCGGGGGGGCCTTAGATACGCAGTATTTT. Encoded protein: CASRLESGGALDTQYF. The whole variable domain, filled in from reference TRBV7-2 and TRBJ2-3, reads GAGVSQSPSNKVTEKGKDVELRCDPISGHTALYWYRQSLGQGLEFLIYFQGNSAPDKSGLPSDRFSAERTGGSVSTLTIQRTQQEDSAVYLCASRLESGGALDTQYFGPGTRLTVL.

The CDR3 region has the DNA TGTGCCATCAGTGGGGACAGGGGCGACTACGAGCAGTACTTC. This sequence encodes CAISGDRGDYEQYF. The chain carries TRBV10-3 and TRBJ2-7, with 10 bases aligning to TRBD1. CDR3 length: 14 amino acids. Germline CDR1 ENHRY, CDR2 SYGVKD. V trimming: 4 bases; J trimming: 3 bases; junction bases outside the gene matches: 3.

The chain employs TRBV5-1 and TRBJ1-2; the match to TRBD1 covers 11 bases. The junction had 12 bases not matched to a gene; V was cut back by 4 bases and J by 4 bases. The CDR3 is 17 residues long. Germline loops: CDR1 SGHRS, CDR2 YFSETQ. The CDR3 nucleotides read TGCGCCAGCAGCCCCTGGACAGGGGGCTTAGAGGGCTATGGCTACACCTTC. Protein product: CASSPWTGGLEGYGYTF.

Comment on this clonotype: The junction shows a germline mismatch at one end, possibly a read error. The chain joins TRBV7-7 to TRBJ2-1; D uncertain. This CDR3 comprises 14 residues. Germline assignment: CDR1 SSHAT and CDR2 FNYEAQ (reference sequence). The CDR3: CASSLRFGVNEQFF. The CDR3 region has the DNA TGTGCTAGCAGCTTAAGATTTGGGGTAAATGAGCAGTTCTTC.

This clonotype turned up a few times. V is TRBV20-1 and J is TRBJ2-3; 12 bases map to TRBD1. V dropped 3 bases and J dropped 5; count of bases not matched to a gene: 9. The V gene's germline CDR1 is DFQATT and CDR2 SNEGSKA (reference sequence). The CDR3 contains 16 residues. CDR3 coding DNA: TGCAGTGCTAGGACCCGGGACAGGGGGCGTGGAGATACGCAGTATTTT. Translation: CSARTRDRGRGDTQYF.

The chain combines TRBV5-1 with TRBJ2-1; D is undetermined. V lost 4 bases and J lost 7, with 12 bases in between. Germline values: CDR1 SGHRS, CDR2 YFSETQ. The CDR3 loop spans 13 amino acids. The DNA of the CDR3 is TGCGCCAGCAGCCCCTCCCCGACAAATGAGCAGTTCTTC. Its translation: CASSPSPTNEQFF.

This clonotype was recorded at least ten times. The rearrangement uses TRBV20-1 and TRBJ2-7, with TRBD2 identical over 11 bases. From germline, CDR1 is DFQATT and CDR2 SNEGSKA (reference sequence). The CDR3 has 13 amino acids. V was pared by 6 bases and J by 4 bases, with 5 bases of the junction left unmatched. CDR3: CSAGLAGLYEQYF. The CDR3 DNA follows: TGCAGTGCCGGACTAGCGGGCCTATACGAGCAGTACTTC.

This clonotype occurred a few times. The CDR3 DNA is TGCAGTGCTAGTGCGTCCGGGGCCCTAACAGATACGCAGTATTTT. Protein: CSASASGALTDTQYF. V usage is TRBV20-1 and J usage is TRBJ2-3, with D tentatively TRBD1 or TRBD2 (5 bases each). Germline-derived CDR1 and CDR2 are DFQATT and SNEGSKA (reference sequence). V lost 3 bases, J lost 3 bases, and 16 bases lay in between. The CDR3 consists of 15 residues.

This clonotype was recorded at least ten times. This sequence joins TRBV9 and TRBJ2-2, with TRBD1 as a possible D gene (5 bases). CDR3 length equals 14 residues. V lost 4 bases and J lost 5, with 12 bases in between. CDR1 SGDLS and CDR2 YYNGEE come from the germline V gene. The CDR3 here is CASSPQGRTGELFF. The CDR3 nucleotides read TGTGCCAGCAGCCCGCAGGGTAGGACCGGGGAGCTGTTTTTT.

This clonotype has a handful of counts. This chain connects TRBV18 to TRBJ2-1, with 8 bases matching TRBD1. This CDR3 region has 13 residues. Germline V CDR1 and CDR2: KGHSH, LQKENI. Germline trimming cut 3 bases from V and 9 bases from J; bases unmatched to any gene: 4. The CDR3 bases are TGTGCCAGCTCACCGGACAGGGTGACTGAGCAGTTCTTC. Its protein is CASSPDRVTEQFF.

This sequence joins TRBV27 and TRBJ2-7; 7 bases agree with TRBD1. CDR3 size: 15 residues. The germline gives CDR1 MNHEY, CDR2 SMNVEV (reference sequence). With V trimmed by 5 bases and J by 4 bases, 11 bases remained unmatched. The CDR3 is CASSIRQGGGYEQYF. The CDR3 DNA follows: TGTGCCAGCAGTATTCGACAGGGTGGTGGGTACGAGCAGTACTTC.

This chain joins TRBV15 and TRBJ2-1; D unresolved. CDR1 is LNHNV and CDR2 is YYDKDF in the germline V gene (reference sequence). The CDR3 has 12 residues. Trimming cost V 1 base and J 4 bases, with 2 bases left between them. The CDR3 DNA is TGTGCCACCAGCAGAGTTTACAATGAGCAGTTCTTC. Protein product: CATSRVYNEQFF. Filled out from reference TRBV15 and TRBJ2-1, the complete variable domain reads DAMVIQNPRYQVTQFGKPVTLSCSQTLNHNVMYWYQQKSSQAPKLLFHYYDKDFNNEADTPDNFQSRRPNTSFCFLDIRSPGLGDTAMYLCATSRVYNEQFFGPGTRLTVL.

This clonotype was detected ten times or more. This chain uses TRBV11-2 with TRBJ2-3; perhaps TRBD1 as D (5 bases). With 0 bases removed from V and 1 base from J, the gap between germline ends came to 11 bases. Per germline, CDR1 SGHAT and CDR2 FQNNGV. This CDR3 is built from 16 residues. CDR3 nucleotide sequence: TGTGCCAGCAGCTTAGATATGCAGGGCGGCACAGATACGCAGTATTTT. As protein: CASSLDMQGGTDTQYF. The full variable domain, completed using reference TRBV11-2 and TRBJ2-3, is EAGVAQSPRYKIIEKRQSVAFWCNPISGHATLYWYQQILGQGPKLLIQFQNNGVVDDSQLPKDRFSAERLKGVDSTLKIQPAKLEDSAVYLCASSLDMQGGTDTQYFGPGTRLTVL.

This clonotype showed up just a few times. The chain joins TRBV7-9 to TRBJ2-7; D is undetermined. From germline, CDR1 is SEHNR and CDR2 FQNEAQ (reference sequence). The CDR3 length is 14 residues. The V end lost 1 base, the J end lost 4 bases, and 11 bases lay between the germline ends. CDR3 sequence: CASSLVPRHYEQYF. CDR3 nucleotides: TGTGCCAGCAGCTTAGTCCCCCGGCATTACGAGCAGTACTTC.

The rearrangement joins TRBV28 to TRBJ2-1; the D is unclear. Trimming removed 4 bases at V and 9 bases at J, with 10 bases between. The CDR3 is 12 residues long. CDR1 is MDHEN, CDR2 SYDVKM, per germline. The CDR3 DNA is TGTGCCAGCAGTTCCCCGCTAGGTGAGCAGTTCTTC. Translating gives CASSSPLGEQFF.

The DNA for the CDR3 is TGTGCCAGCAGCCACAAAGGGCGGGGGGGCGGCGAGCAGTACTTC. It specifies CASSHKGRGGGEQYF. V usage is TRBV6-1 and J usage is TRBJ2-7; TRBD2 matches 9 bases. The CDR3 covers 15 residues. Per the germline V gene, CDR1 is MNHNS and CDR2 is SASEGT. With 6 bases clipped from V and 6 bases from J, the junction kept 12 bases outside the gene matches.